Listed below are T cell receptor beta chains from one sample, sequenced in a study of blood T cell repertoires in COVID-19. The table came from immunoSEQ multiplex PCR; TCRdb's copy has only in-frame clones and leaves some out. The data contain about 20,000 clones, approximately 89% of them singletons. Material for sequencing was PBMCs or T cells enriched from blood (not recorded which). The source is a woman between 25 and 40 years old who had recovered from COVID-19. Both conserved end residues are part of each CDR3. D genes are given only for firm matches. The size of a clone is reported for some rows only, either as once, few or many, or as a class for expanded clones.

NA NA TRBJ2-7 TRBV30 TGTGCCTGGAGTGGGGGGGCCTACGAGCAGTACTTC CAWSGGAYEQYF
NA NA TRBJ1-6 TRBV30 TGTGCCTGGAGTGTTTGGCCGGACAGCGCCTATAATTCACCCCTCCACTTT CAWSVWPDSAYNSPLHF
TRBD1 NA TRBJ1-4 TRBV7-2 TGTGCCAGCAGCTTAATAACAGGGGGCCATGAAAAACTGTTTTTT CASSLITGGHEKLFF
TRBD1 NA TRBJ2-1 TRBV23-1 TGCGCCAGCACCACCTCCTGCAGGGGGCATGAGCAGTTCTTC CASTTSCRGHEQFF
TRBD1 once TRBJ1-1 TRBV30 TGTGCCTGGAGCGGACAGGGGAACACTGAAGCTTTCTTT CAWSGQGNTEAFF
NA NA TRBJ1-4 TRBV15 TGTGCCACCAGCCACCTATTTAATGAAAAACTGTTTTTT CATSHLFNEKLFF
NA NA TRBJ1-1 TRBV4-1 TGCGCCAGCAGCCAAGACCCAGGGATGAACACTGAAGCTTTCTTT CASSQDPGMNTEAFF
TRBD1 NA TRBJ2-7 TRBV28 TGTGCCAGCACCTCAACGGGGACAGCTTCCTACGAGCAGTACTTC CASTSTGTASYEQYF
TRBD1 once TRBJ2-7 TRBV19 TGTGCCAGTAGTGCCGGGACAGGGGGACACGAGCAGTACTTC CASSAGTGGHEQYF
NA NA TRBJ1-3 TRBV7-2 TGTGCCAGCAGCGCCGGACAGCGCCGCTCTGGAAACACCATATATTTT CASSAGQRRSGNTIYF
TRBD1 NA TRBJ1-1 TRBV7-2 TGTGCCAGCAGCCCGGGACAGTCGAACACTGAAGCTTTCTTT CASSPGQSNTEAFF
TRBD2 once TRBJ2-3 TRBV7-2 TGTGCCAGCAGCTTAGAGGCTAGCGGGGGAGCGGTTACGCAGTATTTT CASSLEASGGAVTQYF
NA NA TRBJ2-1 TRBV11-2 TGTGCCAGCAGGCAAGGGGGAGACAATGAGCAGTTCTTC CASRQGGDNEQFF
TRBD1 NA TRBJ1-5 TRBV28 TGTGCCAGCAGTTTTGACAGGGGCCATAGCAATCAGCCCCAGCATTTT CASSFDRGHSNQPQHF
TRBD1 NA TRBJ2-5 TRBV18 TGTGCCAGCGACGGGACAGGGGTCGGAGAGACCCAGTACTTC CASDGTGVGETQYF
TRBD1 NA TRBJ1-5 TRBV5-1 TGCGCCAGCAGCTTGGGGGACAGGGAAGGAGCTCAGCCCCAGCATTTT CASSLGDREGAQPQHF
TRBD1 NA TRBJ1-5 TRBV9 TGTGCCAGCAGCGGAGGGACAGGGGGCGGTCAGCCCCAGCATTTT CASSGGTGGGQPQHF
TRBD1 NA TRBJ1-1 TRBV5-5 TGTGCCAGCAGCGCGGACAGGGGTTCGGGCACTGAAGCTTTCTTT CASSADRGSGTEAFF
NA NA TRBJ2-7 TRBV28 TGTGCCAGCACCTCCCCCTCCCGCGAGCAGTACTTC CASTSPSREQYF
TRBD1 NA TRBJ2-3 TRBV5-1 TGCGCCAGCCGCGAGACAGGGGCTAGCACAGATACGCAGTATTTT CASRETGASTDTQYF
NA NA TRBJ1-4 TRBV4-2 TGTGCCAGCAGCCAAGTCGCAGGAGTGGCAGGGACATTTTTT CASSQVAGVAGTFF
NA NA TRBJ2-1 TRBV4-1 TGCGCCAGCAGCCAAGATCGCAATGAGCAGTTCTTC CASSQDRNEQFF
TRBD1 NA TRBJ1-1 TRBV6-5 TGTGCCAGCAGGGAGACAGGGGGCACTGAAGCTTTCTTT CASRETGGTEAFF
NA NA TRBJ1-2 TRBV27 TGTGCCAGCAGTTCGTCGACAGGACGGGAAGGCTACACCTTC CASSSSTGREGYTF
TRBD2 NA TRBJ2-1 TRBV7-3 TGTGCCAGCAGCTCAGGTGGACTAGCCACAGAGCAGTTCTTC CASSSGGLATEQFF
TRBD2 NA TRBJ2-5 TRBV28 TGTGCCAGCAGTTCCGGGACTAGCGGGCCCCAAGAGACCCAGTACTTC CASSSGTSGPQETQYF
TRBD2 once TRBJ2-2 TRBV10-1 TGCGCCAGCAGTGAGCCCTTCAGCGGGGGGAGAACCGGGGAGCTGTTTTTT CASSEPFSGGRTGELFF
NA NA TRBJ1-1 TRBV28 TGTGCCAGCAGTTTATGGAGCCCCCCTGAAGCTTTCTTT CASSLWSPPEAFF